One and the same sample provided the 27 T cell receptor beta chains below, sequenced in a study of blood T cells in healthy people across ages. Alongside a J-beta primer mix, a sample-barcoded 5' primer served in a second PCR lasting about 6 to 11 cycles. TCRdb reprocessed the 5' RACE reads with MiXCR, giving one entry per CDR3 protein. Of around 1,000,000 distinct CDR3 sequences in the sample, roughly two fifths are singletons; the top ten hold around 12%. The source material was blood. Source of these receptors: a man younger than 35 in good health.

This clonotype came up a few times. The J gene is TRBJ2-4, the V gene TRBV20-1; TRBD1 aligns across 7 bases. J lost 3 bases, V lost 4 bases, and 6 bases had no gene match. Germline CDR1 reads DFQATT; CDR2 reads SNEGSKA (reference sequence). This CDR3 is 14 amino acids long. The CDR3 is CSANKQGNKNIQYF. The DNA for the CDR3 is TGCAGTGCTAACAAACAGGGGAACAAAAACATTCAGTACTTC.

This clonotype was recorded at least ten times. The chain has TRBV27 and TRBJ2-1; D is possibly TRBD2 (5 bases). This CDR3 is built from 15 residues. Per germline, CDR1 MNHEY and CDR2 SMNVEV (reference sequence). V dropped 0 bases and J dropped 4 bases, with 10 bases sitting between them. As DNA, the CDR3 is TGTGCCAGCAGTTTATCATCCCCGGGGTACAATGAGCAGTTCTTC. This gives the protein CASSLSSPGYNEQFF.

In this sample, this clonotype turned up a few times. This sequence joins TRBV20-1 and TRBJ1-5; 9 nucleotides line up with TRBD1. This CDR3 is 14 amino acids long. The ends lost 3 bases at V and 3 bases at J; junction bases unmatched: 3. Per germline, CDR1 DFQATT and CDR2 SNEGSKA (reference sequence). In nucleotides, the CDR3 is TGCAGTGCTAGGTACAGGGGGCCCAATCAGCCCCAGCATTTT. This codes for CSARYRGPNQPQHF.

The CDR3 is CASRPAPESTEAFF. CDR3 bases: TGTGCCAGCAGACCAGCTCCCGAGTCCACTGAAGCTTTCTTT. This chain links TRBV6-2 or TRBV6-3 with TRBJ1-1; D unresolved. The CDR3 covers 14 residues. The V gene's germline CDR1 is MNHEY and CDR2 SVGEGT. Between the trimmed V and J ends, which lost 6 bases and 4 bases, there was a span of 15 bases.

In its sample, this clonotype was seen a few times. The chain recombines TRBV12-5 with TRBJ1-2; 7 bases are shared with TRBD1. The CDR3 spans 13 residues. The J segment lost 3 bases and the V segment lost 6 bases, leaving 4 bases of the junction unmatched. Germline-derived CDR1 and CDR2 are LGHNT and FRNRAP. CDR3 sequence reads: CASGRDSDYGYTF. The CDR3 bases are TGTGCTAGTGGCCGGGACAGCGACTATGGCTACACCTTC. The entire variable domain, with the rest obtained from reference TRBV12-5 and TRBJ1-2, is as follows: DARVTQTPRHKVTEMGQEVTMRCQPILGHNTVFWYRQTMMQGLELLAYFRNRAPLDDSGMPKDRFSAEMPDATLATLKIQPSEPRDSAVYFCASGRDSDYGYTFGSGTRLTVV.

The rearrangement uses TRBV18 and TRBJ1-3; maybe TRBD1 (6 bases). CDR3 length equals 16 residues. The V gene lost 2 bases and the J gene lost 0 bases, with 11 bases spanning the gap. From germline, CDR1 is KGHSH and CDR2 LQKENI. The chain's CDR3 is CASSPGQRSSGNTIYF. In nucleotides, the CDR3 is TGTGCCAGCTCACCAGGACAGCGCTCCTCTGGAAACACCATATATTTT.

The chain combines TRBV29-1 with TRBJ1-6; tentatively, D is TRBD1 (5 bases). The CDR3 sequence is 15 residues long. V lost 6 bases and J lost 8, with 20 bases in between. Germline V gene sequence: CDR1 SQVTM, CDR2 ANQGSEA. CDR3 protein: CSVGTGQTEDSPLHF. The CDR3 DNA is TGCAGCGTCGGCACGGGGCAAACAGAGGATTCACCCCTCCACTTT.

This chain links TRBV4-3 with TRBJ1-1; 7 bases are shared with TRBD1. Per the germline V gene, CDR1 is LGHNA and CDR2 is YSLEER. V was clipped by 3 bases and J by 4 bases; unmatched bases: 5. The CDR3 sequence is 14 residues long. The CDR3 region is CASSHLGTATEAFF. DNA of the CDR3: TGCGCCAGCAGCCATCTAGGGACAGCCACTGAAGCTTTCTTT.

The sample holds a few counts of this clonotype. CDR3 in DNA: TGCGCCAGCAGCTTAGAAGTTCCCACAGATACGCAGTATTTT. Its protein is CASSLEVPTDTQYF. The chain is built from TRBV5-1 and TRBJ2-3; the D is unclear. V dropped 2 bases and J dropped 2 bases, with 9 bases sitting between them. The CDR3 length is 14 residues. Germline V lookup: CDR1 SGHRS, CDR2 YFSETQ.

The chain has TRBV7-2 and TRBJ2-7; 9 bases fit TRBD1. The J call could be wrong; TRBJ2-5 is a better fit for the DNA end. The germline V gene has CDR1 SGHTA and CDR2 FQGNSA. The CDR3 is 15 amino acids. In DNA, the CDR3 is TGTGCCAGCAGCCAAGGGGACAGGGCTTTTGGGACCCAGTACTTC. As protein: CASSQGDRAFGTQYF.

This clonotype turned up a few times. J is TRBJ1-2 and V is TRBV6-5; D gene uncertain. The germline V and J ends were trimmed by 2 bases and 1 base, with 17 bases remaining between them. The germline V gene encodes CDR1 MNHEY and CDR2 SVGAGI. The CDR3 runs 17 residues. CDR3: CASSYRNRRPDNYGYTF. For the CDR3, the DNA is TGTGCCAGCAGTTACCGAAATCGTCGGCCAGATAACTATGGCTACACCTTC.

The V call is TRBV25-1, the J call TRBJ2-5; 7 positions match TRBD1. Trimming at V came to 2 bases and at J to 5 bases, leaving 8 bases not matched to a gene. The V gene's germline CDR1 is MGHDK and CDR2 SYGVNS. This CDR3 contains 15 residues. CDR3 coding DNA: TGTGCCAGCAGTGAAGTTATAGGGGGCGGGGAGACCCAGTACTTC. It encodes CASSEVIGGGETQYF.

The table lists this clonotype with a few counts. This sequence joins TRBV9 and TRBJ1-1; D is perhaps TRBD1 (6 bases). CDR1 and CDR2 (germline): SGDLS, YYNGEE. The CDR3 runs 14 residues. Trimming took 7 bases from V and 4 from J, leaving 17 bases between them. CDR3 region: CASALGAGVTEAFF. CDR3 in DNA: TGTGCCAGCGCTCTGGGGGCAGGAGTCACTGAAGCTTTCTTT.

This clonotype was recorded a few times. J is TRBJ2-5 and V is TRBV20-1; 8 nucleotides line up with TRBD2. V gave up 6 bases and J gave up 3 bases; unmatched junction bases: 12. The germline V gene has CDR1 DFQATT and CDR2 SNEGSKA (reference sequence). The CDR3 is made up of 15 amino acids. The CDR3: CSATVPYSGEETQYF. The CDR3 DNA follows: TGCAGTGCGACGGTCCCCTATAGCGGGGAAGAGACCCAGTACTTC.

This clonotype was observed at least ten times. The genes are TRBV29-1 and TRBJ2-5; D is unclear. V lost 8 bases, J lost 0 bases, and 7 bases lay in between. The CDR3 consists of 11 residues. Per the germline V gene, CDR1 is SQVTM and CDR2 is ANQGSEA. The CDR3 sequence is CSKTYQETQYF. DNA for the CDR3: TGCAGCAAAACGTACCAAGAGACCCAGTACTTC.

Remarks on this clonotype: Compared with germline, one end of the junction differs, possibly owing to a read error. The V gene is TRBV27, the J gene TRBJ1-2, with D tentatively TRBD1 (6 bases). CDR3 length equals 15 residues. The V gene's germline CDR1 is MNHEY and CDR2 SMNVEV (reference sequence). Here the CDR3 DNA reads TGTGTCAGCAGGATTCTCGGGGGGGCGAACTATGGCTACACCTTC. Protein product: CVSRILGGANYGYTF.

As concerns this clonotype: The junction departs from germline at one end; a sequencing error may be responsible. V gene TRBV7-9 combines with J gene TRBJ1-5; no reliable D call. Germline V gives CDR1 SEHNR, CDR2 FQNEAQ (reference sequence). This CDR3 has 14 residues. CDR3 sequence (DNA): TGTGCCAGCAGCGTAGCGGCAGACAATCAGCCCCAGCATTTT. This gives the protein CASSVAADNQPQHF.

The chain is built from TRBV24-1 and TRBJ1-5, with D tentatively TRBD1 (6 bases). The CDR3 extends over 16 amino acids. The V gene's germline CDR1 is KGHDR and CDR2 SFDVKD. V lost 0 bases to trimming and J lost 5 bases, with 13 bases between them. The CDR3 nucleotides are TGTGCCACCAGTGATTTGCAACAGGGTTGGGATCAGCCCCAGCATTTT. Translating gives CATSDLQQGWDQPQHF.

This chain joins TRBV4-3 and TRBJ1-1; D call uncertain. The ends were cut back, 0 bases at V and 11 bases at J, with 13 bases in the middle. CDR1 is LGHNA, CDR2 YSLEER, per germline. CDR3 length equals 13 residues. CDR3 residues: CASSQDRYRHAFF. The CDR3 nucleotides read TGCGCCAGCAGCCAAGATCGATATCGTCACGCTTTCTTT.

The rearrangement links TRBV21-1 to TRBJ1-5; the table assigns TRBD1, which was not confirmed against the DNA. TRBV21-1 is classified as a pseudogene. This CDR3 has 16 amino acids. The CDR3 nucleotides are TGTGCCAGCAGCAAGTGGACAGGACCTAGCAATCAGCCCCAGCATTTT. This translates into CASSKWTGPSNQPQHF.

In its sample, this clonotype was seen a few times. This chain uses TRBV9 with TRBJ2-7, with 8 bases matching TRBD2. The CDR3 is 14 residues long. Per the germline V gene, CDR1 is SGDLS and CDR2 is YYNGEE. V lost 4 bases and J lost 3; bases outside the gene matches: 6. CDR3 bases: TGTGCCAGCAGCCCTACGGGAGGGGGCTACGAGCAGTACTTC. This encodes CASSPTGGGYEQYF.

CDR3 bases: TGCAGTGCTAGAGATCCCCGTTCGGAGTATAATTCACCCCTCCACTTT. Protein: CSARDPRSEYNSPLHF. V usage is TRBV20-1 and J usage is TRBJ1-6; D gene ambiguous. V shed 0 bases and J shed 4 bases, with 13 bases lying between them. The CDR3 contains 16 residues. Per germline, CDR1 DFQATT and CDR2 SNEGSKA (reference sequence).

This clonotype was detected only a few times. J is TRBJ1-2 and V is TRBV6-2 or TRBV6-3, with a tentative D call TRBD1 (5 bases). Germline CDR1 reads MNHEY; CDR2 reads SVGEGT. The CDR3 spans 15 residues. Trimming cost V 6 bases and J 6 bases, with 20 bases left between them. The CDR3 here is CASRTGGRGSDGYTF. In DNA, the CDR3 is TGTGCCAGCAGGACCGGTGGAAGGGGCTCGGATGGCTACACCTTC.

Notes on this clonotype: No DNA is shown, since the ends of the CDR3 on it are uncertain; the CDR3 is the one TCRdb lists. The gene calls are TRBV21-1 and TRBJ2-5; the DNA was not used to check the table's D call, TRBD1. TRBV21-1 is described as a pseudogene. The CDR3 extends over 16 residues, inclusive of both ends. The CDR3 is CATWGWGSLTCNEQYF.

This chain links TRBV7-2 with TRBJ1-1; D perhaps matches TRBD1 (5 bases). This CDR3 region has 16 residues. Trimming left V 7 bases short and J 0 bases short, with 18 bases between. Germline loops: CDR1 SGHTA, CDR2 FQGNSA. CDR3 in DNA: TGTGCCAGCAACTACCCTCCCGGGACTTTGAACACTGAAGCTTTCTTT. Protein: CASNYPPGTLNTEAFF.

This chain uses TRBV7-2 with TRBJ2-1; D is perhaps TRBD2 (5 bases). This CDR3 spans 15 amino acids. Per germline, CDR1 SGHTA and CDR2 FQGNSA. V lost 1 base and J lost 10, with 17 bases in between. In DNA form, the CDR3 reads TGTGCCAGCAGCTTAGTTTACCGCCATACGGGAGAGCAGTTCTTC. This encodes CASSLVYRHTGEQFF. The whole variable domain, filled in from reference TRBV7-2 and TRBJ2-1, reads GAGVSQSPSNKVTEKGKDVELRCDPISGHTALYWYRQSLGQGLEFLIYFQGNSAPDKSGLPSDRFSAERTGGSVSTLTIQRTQQEDSAVYLCASSLVYRHTGEQFFGPGTRLTVL.

For the CDR3, the DNA is TGCGCCAGCAGCTTGGCGCCTAGCGGGGACACCGGGGAGCTGTTTTTT. It encodes CASSLAPSGDTGELFF. The chain is built from TRBV5-1 and TRBJ2-2, with 9 bases fitting TRBD2. J was trimmed by 3 bases and V by 0 bases; bases with no gene match: 3. CDR3 length equals 16 residues. Per germline, CDR1 SGHRS and CDR2 YFSETQ.